These T cell receptor beta chains were read from a single sample in a study of T-cell reconstitution after alpha-beta-depleted transplantation in children. TCRdb reanalysed the PCR reads using MiXCR and keeps one entry per CDR3 protein. In the table there are about 420,000 distinct CDR3 sequences, about 11% of which are singletons. The specimen was PBMCs from the stem cell graft donor, collected from the stem cell graft. The receptors were sampled from a human donor who donated a stem cell graft to a child with acute myeloid leukemia. The CDR3 runs from the conserved cysteine through the conserved F or W. A D gene is named only where the DNA matches it firmly. Size is omitted from some rows. Given values are once, few, many or a class for expanded clones.

clone_size j_call v_call d_call cdr3_length cdr3_nt cdr3_aa
. TRBJ2-1 TRBV7-3 TRBD1 16 TGTGCCAGCAGCCCAATCGCAGGACAGGGGGCGGGTGAGCAGTTCTTC CASSPIAGQGAGEQFF
. TRBJ2-1 TRBV27 . 13 TGTGCCAGCAGTGAAAGGGTGGATAATGAGCAGTTCTTC CASSERVDNEQFF
few TRBJ2-1 TRBV30 . 13 TGTGCCTGGAGTACAGGGAACAACAATGAGCAGTTCTTC CAWSTGNNNEQFF
many TRBJ2-4 TRBV7-2 . 13 TGTGCCAGCAGCTTAGGACACCCAAACATTCAGTACTTC CASSLGHPNIQYF
. TRBJ2-3 TRBV20-1 . 15 TGCAGTGCTAACCCGGGGGGCGGACCCACAGATACGCAGTATTTT CSANPGGGPTDTQYF
few TRBJ2-5 TRBV4-2 . 16 TGTGCCAGCAGCCAAGATCGGGCAGGTCCTCAAGAGACCCAGTACTTC CASSQDRAGPQETQYF
many TRBJ2-1 TRBV20-1 . 11 TGCAGTGCTTTACAGTTCAATGAGCAGTTCTTC CSALQFNEQFF
. TRBJ1-2 TRBV6-1 . 15 TGTGCCAGCAGCCACCGGGACTTTTTTAACTATGGCTACACCTTC CASSHRDFFNYGYTF
. TRBJ2-5 TRBV14 . 15 TGTGCCAGCAGCCGATTCAATACAGGGACAGAGACCCAGTACTTC CASSRFNTGTETQYF
few TRBJ2-5 TRBV15 . 14 TGTGCCACCAGCAGAGGGGGGACCCAAGAGACCCAGTACTTC CATSRGGTQETQYF
few TRBJ1-4 TRBV20-1 TRBD1 13 TGCAGTGCTGGCAGGGGGCCGGGTGAAAAACTGTTTTTT CSAGRGPGEKLFF
few TRBJ1-1 TRBV18 . 13 TGTGCCAGCTCCCTTTGGGATGGCACTGAAGCTTTCTTT CASSLWDGTEAFF
few TRBJ1-3 TRBV6-1 . 14 TGTGCCAGCGGGGGCTCGGGGAGGGGAAACACCATATATTTT CASGGSGRGNTIYF
. TRBJ2-1 TRBV5-5 TRBD1 13 TGTGCCAGCAGCTCGGCGGACAGGGCTGAGCAGTTCTTC CASSSADRAEQFF
. TRBJ2-3 TRBV5-1 . 15 TGCTCCAGCAGCTTGAGGGATCTAAAGGCAGATACGCAGTATTTT CSSSLRDLKADTQYF
few TRBJ2-7 TRBV12-3/TRBV12-4 . 14 TGTGCCAGCAGTTCGGGGGTACCTACCTACGAGCAGTACTTC CASSSGVPTYEQYF
few TRBJ2-5 TRBV2 . 16 TGTGCCAGCAGTGATGGGGGGTCGTATAGGAGAGAGACCCAGTACTTC CASSDGGSYRRETQYF
few TRBJ1-5 TRBV20-1 . 12 TGCAGTGCTAGAGAGAGCAATCAGCCCCAGCATTTT CSARESNQPQHF
. TRBJ2-2 TRBV29-1 . 13 TGCAGCGTTGAACTGGCCTACGCCGGGGAGCTGTTTTTT CSVELAYAGELFF
. TRBJ2-2 TRBV12-3/TRBV12-4 TRBD2 14 TGTGCCAGCAGGGGACTAGGGGGCACCGGGGAGCTGTTTTTT CASRGLGGTGELFF
few TRBJ2-5 TRBV7-2 . 14 TGTGCCAGCAGCTTAGATCCCCCCCAAGAGACCCAGTACTTC CASSLDPPQETQYF
. TRBJ1-6 TRBV12-3/TRBV12-4 . 19 TGTACCAGCAGTTTAGCGGGTGGGGTCGGGAGCTCCTATAATTCACCCCTCCACTTT CTSSLAGGVGSSYNSPLHF
few TRBJ1-4 TRBV10-3 . 14 TGTGCCATCAGTGAGGTTGCAACTAATGAAAAACTGTTTTTT CAISEVATNEKLFF
. TRBJ2-1 TRBV20-1 TRBD2 17 TGCAGTGCTAGAGATCGGACTAGCGGGGGGATCTACAATGAGCAGTTCTTC CSARDRTSGGIYNEQFF
. TRBJ2-2 TRBV20-1 TRBD1 16 TGCAGTGCAACTAACCCCGCCGGGACAGGCACCGGGGAGCTGTTTTTT CSATNPAGTGTGELFF
few TRBJ2-2 TRBV5-1 TRBD1 16 TGCGCCAGCAGCCCCCGGGGTGGACAGGGCACCGGGGAGCTGTTTTTT CASSPRGGQGTGELFF
many TRBJ2-5 TRBV27 TRBD1 14 TGTGCCAGCAGCACAGGGGTGGATTTGAAGACCCAGTACTTC CASSTGVDLKTQYF
many TRBJ1-5 TRBV18 TRBD1 17 TGTGCCAGCTCACAGGGGGCCAGGATCGATAGCAATCAGCCCCAGCATTTT CASSQGARIDSNQPQHF
. TRBJ2-2 TRBV2 TRBD1 16 TGTGCCAGCAGTGTACAGGGGGGTTTGAACACCGGGGAGCTGTTTTTT CASSVQGGLNTGELFF
. TRBJ1-5 TRBV19 . 14 TGTGCCAGTAGTTCCGGGGAACATTCTCAGCCCCAGCATTTT CASSSGEHSQPQHF
few TRBJ1-1 TRBV20-1 TRBD1 15 TGCAGTGCAAGCCCTTCGACAGGGAGAAACACTGAAGCTTTCTTT CSASPSTGRNTEAFF
. TRBJ1-4 TRBV5-1 . 15 TGCGCCAGCAGCAGATCAGGAGAAACTAATGAAAAACTGTTTTTT CASSRSGETNEKLFF
few TRBJ2-1 TRBV3-1 TRBD2 20 TGTGCCAGCAGCCCCGGTCCCCGGTGGCTAGCGGGATCAATTGACAATGAGCAGTTCTTC CASSPGPRWLAGSIDNEQFF
few TRBJ1-2 TRBV4-1 . 14 TGCGCCAGCAGCCAGGAAGGAGTCAACTATGGCTACACCTTC CASSQEGVNYGYTF
many TRBJ2-1 TRBV9 . 13 TGTGCCAGCAGCGTGAACCTCTACAATGAGCAGTTCTTC CASSVNLYNEQFF
few TRBJ2-3 TRBV4-2 . 17 TGTGCCAGCAGCCAAGTGGGCGGGGCCCCACTCACAGATACGCAGTATTTT CASSQVGGAPLTDTQYF
many TRBJ1-1 TRBV5-1 TRBD1 13 TGCGCCAGCAGCTCCCCCGGGACAGGTGAAGCTTTCTTT CASSSPGTGEAFF
few TRBJ2-3 TRBV11-2 . 18 TGTGCCAGCAGCTTAGGGGTTAGCGGCGTTCCTAGCACAGATACGCAGTATTTT CASSLGVSGVPSTDTQYF
few TRBJ2-3 TRBV25-1 . 12 TGTGCCAGCAGGGAGAATGGAGATACGCAGTATTTT CASRENGDTQYF
many TRBJ2-3 TRBV7-2 . 16 TGTGCCAGCAGCTTAGTACCTAGCTTGGCCCGAGATACGCAGTATTTT CASSLVPSLARDTQYF
. TRBJ2-1 TRBV10-3 . 17 TGTGCCATCAGGCCAACCCGGGACACCAGCTCCTACAATGAGCAGTTCTTC CAIRPTRDTSSYNEQFF
. TRBJ2-7 TRBV12-3/TRBV12-4 . 14 TGTGCCAGCAGTTTGTTTCCAACTTCCTACGAGCAGTACTTC CASSLFPTSYEQYF
many TRBJ1-2 TRBV27 . 15 TGTGCCAGCAGTTTGGGGCAGCCGGGGACCTATGGCTACACCTTC CASSLGQPGTYGYTF
many TRBJ2-2 TRBV18 . 13 TGTGCCAGCTCACCCAGGAACACCGGGGAGCTGTTTTTT CASSPRNTGELFF